This entry describes one T cell receptor (beta chain). Its antigen is not known. This sample was included in a study of T cells expressing NK-cell markers. Study information: Researchers got TCR beta repertoires out of sorted CD3+CD56+NKG2C+, CD3+CD56+NKG2C- and CD3+CD56-NKG2C+ T cells. Study-wide points: The study found dominant NKG2C+ clonotypes at roughly 1.0-7.5% of CD8+ T cells in five or six donors. The study did not resolve the HCMV specificity of expanded NKG2C+ T cell clones.

Scientists made TCR beta cDNA using 5'RACE template switching with UMIs. From the 5' RACE reads, TCRdb lists one entry per CDR3 protein and no DNA. The sample includes about 400,000 distinct CDR3 sequences. CDR1 is SQVTM, CDR2 ANQGSEA, per germline. The length of the CDR3 is 12 residues. Sequencing used blood T cells: a sorted CD56 or NKG2C T cell subset, CD4+ or CD8+ T cells, or bulk PBMC T cells (not recorded which). The TCR originated in a woman aged 45-59 years in good health. The chain employs TRBV29-1 and TRBJ2-4. CDR3 loop: CSVELAKNIQYF.